The T cell receptor beta chain under discussion was sequenced for a study of T cell responses to AZD1222 COVID-19 vaccine. Study-wide background: Second-dose recipients at about 4 or about 12 weeks were treated as one pooled group.

Study results and limitations: There were vaccine-associated CD4 TCRs across spike, dominant at 160-218 and 743-854. The peak T cell response came first, and repertoires were sampled only after it. In the spike-specific TCR repertoire, nearly half reportedly target unmutated variant regions.

Of note for this clone: Its specificity is unknown.

Some clones are missing from TCRdb's copy, which holds only in-frame ones; the method was immunoSEQ multiplex PCR. The sample has around 83,000 clones; 70% to 90% are singletons. The germline CDR1 and CDR2 sequences are MDHEN and SYDVKM. Trimming cost V 6 bases and J 6 bases; bases outside gene matches: 7. CDR3 length: 15 amino acids. This chain joins TRBV28 and TRBJ2-2, with 10 bases that match TRBD1. The specimen was peripheral blood, collected on day 0 of AZD1222 vaccination. The receptor was isolated from an adult in good health. CDR3 sequence: CASSLGQGISGELFF. CDR3 bases: TGTGCCAGCAGCCTGGGACAGGGGATTTCCGGGGAGCTGTTTTTT.